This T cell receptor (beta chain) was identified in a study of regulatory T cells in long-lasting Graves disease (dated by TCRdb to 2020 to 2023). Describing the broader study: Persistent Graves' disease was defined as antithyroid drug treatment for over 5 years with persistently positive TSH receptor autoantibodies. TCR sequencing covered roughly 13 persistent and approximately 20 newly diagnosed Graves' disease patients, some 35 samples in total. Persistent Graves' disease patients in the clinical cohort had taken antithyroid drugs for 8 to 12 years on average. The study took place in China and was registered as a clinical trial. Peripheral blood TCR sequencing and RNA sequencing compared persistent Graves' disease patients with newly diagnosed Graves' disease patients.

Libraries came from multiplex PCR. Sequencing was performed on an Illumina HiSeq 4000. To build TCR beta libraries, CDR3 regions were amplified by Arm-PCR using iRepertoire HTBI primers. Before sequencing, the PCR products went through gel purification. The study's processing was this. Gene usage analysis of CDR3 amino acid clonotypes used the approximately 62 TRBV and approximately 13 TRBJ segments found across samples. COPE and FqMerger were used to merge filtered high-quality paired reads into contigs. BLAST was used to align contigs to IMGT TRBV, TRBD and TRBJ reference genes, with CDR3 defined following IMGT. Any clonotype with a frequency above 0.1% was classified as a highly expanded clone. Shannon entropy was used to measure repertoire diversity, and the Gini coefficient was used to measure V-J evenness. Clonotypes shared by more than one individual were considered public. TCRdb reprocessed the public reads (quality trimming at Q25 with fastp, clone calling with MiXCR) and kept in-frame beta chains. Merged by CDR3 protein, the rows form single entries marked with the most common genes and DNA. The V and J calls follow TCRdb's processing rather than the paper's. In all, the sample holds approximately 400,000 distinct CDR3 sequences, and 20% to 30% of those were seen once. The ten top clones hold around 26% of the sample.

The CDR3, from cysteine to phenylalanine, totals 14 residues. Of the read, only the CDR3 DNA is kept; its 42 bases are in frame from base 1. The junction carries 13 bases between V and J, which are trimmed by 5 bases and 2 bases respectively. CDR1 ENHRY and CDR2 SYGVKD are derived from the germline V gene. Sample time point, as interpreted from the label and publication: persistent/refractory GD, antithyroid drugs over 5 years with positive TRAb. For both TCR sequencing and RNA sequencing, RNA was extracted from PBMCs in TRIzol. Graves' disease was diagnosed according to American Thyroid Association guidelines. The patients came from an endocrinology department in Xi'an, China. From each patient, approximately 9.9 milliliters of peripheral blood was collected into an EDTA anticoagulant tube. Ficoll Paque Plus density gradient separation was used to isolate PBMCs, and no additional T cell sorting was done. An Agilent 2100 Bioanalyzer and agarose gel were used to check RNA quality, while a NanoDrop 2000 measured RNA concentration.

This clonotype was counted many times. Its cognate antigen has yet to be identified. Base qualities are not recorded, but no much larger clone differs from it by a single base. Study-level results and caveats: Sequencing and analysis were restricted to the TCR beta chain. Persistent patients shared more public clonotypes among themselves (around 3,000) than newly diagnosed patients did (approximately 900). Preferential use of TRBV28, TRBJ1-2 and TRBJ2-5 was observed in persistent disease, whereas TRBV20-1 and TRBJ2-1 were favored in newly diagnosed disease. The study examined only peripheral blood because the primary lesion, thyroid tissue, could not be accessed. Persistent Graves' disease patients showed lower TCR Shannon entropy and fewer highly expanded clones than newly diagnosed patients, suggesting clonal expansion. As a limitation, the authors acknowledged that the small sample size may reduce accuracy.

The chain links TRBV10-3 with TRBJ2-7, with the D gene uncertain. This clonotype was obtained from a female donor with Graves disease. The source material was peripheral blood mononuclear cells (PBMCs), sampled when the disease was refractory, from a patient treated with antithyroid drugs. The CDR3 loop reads CAISSMTTTYEQYF. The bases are TGTGCCATCAGTTCGATGACAACTACCTACGAGCAGTACTTC.